This is a list of T cell receptor beta chains from one sample in a study of T cell responses to AZD1222 COVID-19 vaccine. Profiled with immunoSEQ multiplex PCR; TCRdb holds only in-frame clones, not every one. Of over 100,000 clones in the sample, about 88% were seen once. The material sequenced was peripheral blood, taken on day 0 of AZD1222 vaccination. The source is an adult in good health. CDR3s include the opening cysteine and the closing phenylalanine or tryptophan. A D gene is named only where the DNA matches it firmly. Clone size is not always given. Where it is, it says once, few, many or a class for expanded clones.

>TRBJ2-1|TRBD2|NA|TRBV28
CASPPSGGESSYNEQFF
TGTGCCAGTCCTCCTAGCGGGGGGGAATCCTCCTACAATGAGCAGTTCTTC
>TRBJ2-2|TRBD2|NA|TRBV19
CASKRGLMANTGELFF
TGTGCCAGTAAGCGGGGGCTCATGGCGAACACCGGGGAGCTGTTTTTT
>TRBJ2-1|NA|NA|TRBV15
CATSRVDRYNEQFF
TGTGCCACCAGCAGAGTGGACCGCTACAATGAGCAGTTCTTC
>TRBJ1-2|NA|few|TRBV21-1
CASSIDPTAPYGYTF
TGTGCCAGCAGCATTGACCCGACGGCCCCCTATGGCTACACCTTC
>TRBJ2-5|NA|few|TRBV19
CASSITGAETQYF
TGTGCCAGTAGTATAACGGGGGCGGAGACCCAGTACTTC
>TRBJ2-1|TRBD2|NA|TRBV24-1
CAVSLPGLAGGYEQFF
TGTGCCGTCTCGTTACCGGGACTAGCGGGGGGGTATGAGCAGTTCTTC
>TRBJ1-2|TRBD1|few|TRBV24-1
CATSGETGGHGYTF
TGTGCCACCTCAGGCGAGACAGGGGGTCATGGCTACACCTTC
>TRBJ1-2|NA|few|TRBV19
CASSNMDTSGGYTF
TGTGCCAGTAGTAATATGGACACCTCGGGGGGCTACACCTTC
>TRBJ1-6|NA|NA|TRBV11-2
CASSLVSGSPLHF
TGTGCCAGCAGCTTAGTGAGTGGGTCACCCCTCCACTTT
>TRBJ1-2|NA|NA|TRBV27
CASSSGWGGYTF
TGTGCCAGCAGTTCAGGGTGGGGTGGCTACACCTTC
>TRBJ1-5|TRBD1|NA|TRBV10-1
CASSGPRGSSTNQPQHF
TGCGCCAGCAGTGGGCCCAGGGGGTCCTCGACCAATCAGCCCCAGCATTTT
>TRBJ1-3|NA|NA|TRBV19
CASSIDISGNTIYF
TGTGCCAGTAGTATAGACATCTCTGGAAACACCATATATTTT
>TRBJ2-3|NA|NA|TRBV18
CASSPLGDSTDTQYF
TGTGCCAGCTCACCTTTGGGGGATAGCACAGATACGCAGTATTTT
>TRBJ1-4|TRBD1|few|TRBV18
CASSPLGQGNEKLFF
TGTGCCAGCTCACCATTGGGACAGGGCAATGAAAAACTGTTTTTT
>TRBJ2-1|TRBD2|NA|TRBV5-1
CASQAGGFSYNEQFF
TGCGCCAGCCAGGCGGGGGGCTTCTCCTACAATGAGCAGTTCTTC
>TRBJ2-3|TRBD2|NA|TRBV29-1
CSVRTSGRGDTQYF
TGCAGCGTCAGGACTAGCGGGAGAGGAGATACGCAGTATTTT
>TRBJ1-2|NA|NA|TRBV12-3/TRBV12-4
CASSLGRGYGYTF
TGTGCCAGCAGTTTAGGCAGGGGCTATGGCTACACCTTC
>TRBJ1-1|NA|NA|TRBV14
CASSLNRDTEAFF
TGTGCCAGCAGCCTAAACAGGGACACTGAAGCTTTCTTT
>TRBJ1-2|NA|NA|TRBV28
CASSLPPYGYTF
TGTGCCAGCAGTCTTCCCCCCTATGGCTACACCTTC
>TRBJ1-1|NA|NA|TRBV7-9
CASSLVQGTNTEAFF
TGTGCCAGCAGCTTAGTTCAGGGGACAAACACTGAAGCTTTCTTT
>TRBJ2-7|NA|NA|TRBV6-1
CASSESPYPPYEQYF
TGTGCCAGCAGTGAATCCCCCTACCCCCCCTACGAGCAGTACTTC
>TRBJ2-5|TRBD2|NA|TRBV6-5
CASSSGYGGQETQYF
TGTGCCAGCAGTTCCGGCTACGGGGGGCAAGAGACCCAGTACTTC
>TRBJ2-3|NA|NA|TRBV9
CASSVAMGAISDTQYF
TGTGCCAGCAGCGTAGCTATGGGGGCTATTTCAGATACGCAGTATTTT
>TRBJ2-3|TRBD2|NA|TRBV27
CASGGLAGLRFPDTQYF
TGTGCCAGCGGGGGACTAGCGGGACTCCGGTTCCCAGATACGCAGTATTTT
>TRBJ1-6|NA|NA|TRBV28
CASREPNNSPLHF
TGTGCCAGCAGGGAGCCGAATAATTCACCCCTCCACTTT
>TRBJ2-3|NA|NA|TRBV6-5
CASSFLGGGTDTQYF
TGTGCCAGCAGTTTTCTAGGTGGTGGGACAGATACGCAGTATTTT
>TRBJ2-7|NA|NA|TRBV7-2
CASSSVGYEQYF
TGTGCCAGCAGCAGCGTGGGATACGAGCAGTACTTC
>TRBJ2-2|NA|NA|TRBV27
CASSHKKSGELFF
TGTGCCAGCAGCCACAAGAAGTCCGGGGAGCTGTTTTTT
>TRBJ1-2|NA|NA|TRBV4-2
CASSQETSGIGYGYTF
TGTGCCAGCAGCCAAGAAACTTCGGGGATTGGCTATGGCTACACCTTC
>TRBJ2-7|NA|NA|TRBV6-2/TRBV6-3
CASSYRGPLYEQYF
TGTGCCAGCAGTTACCGGGGCCCCCTCTACGAGCAGTACTTC
>TRBJ1-6|NA|once|TRBV19
CASSFPQKNSPLHF
TGTGCCAGTAGTTTCCCCCAGAAGAATTCACCCCTCCACTTT
>TRBJ2-6|NA|NA|TRBV18
CASSPVGALSSGANVLTF
TGTGCCAGCTCACCAGTGGGGGCACTGAGCTCTGGGGCCAACGTCCTGACTTTC
>TRBJ2-2|NA|NA|TRBV2
CASSAPRGAGELFF
TGTGCCAGCTCCGCCCCCAGGGGGGCCGGGGAGCTGTTTTTT
>TRBJ1-5|TRBD1|NA|TRBV23-1
CASSQGRDRPKGGNQPQHF
TGCGCCAGCAGTCAAGGGCGGGACAGACCGAAAGGAGGCAATCAGCCCCAGCATTTT
>TRBJ1-2|TRBD1|NA|TRBV6-5
CASSYGRQGDYGYTF
TGTGCCAGCAGTTACGGGCGACAGGGAGACTATGGCTACACCTTC
>TRBJ1-1|TRBD1|NA|TRBV4-3
CASSQDLRGGLSEAFF
TGCGCCAGCAGCCAAGATTTAAGAGGGGGCTTGAGTGAAGCTTTCTTT
>TRBJ1-2|TRBD1|NA|TRBV5-1
CASSLGDRLGYTF
TGCGCCAGCAGCTTGGGGGACAGGCTTGGCTACACCTTC
>TRBJ1-2|NA|NA|TRBV9
CASSPEGGGSGYTF
TGTGCCAGCAGCCCAGAGGGGGGCGGGAGTGGCTACACCTTC
>TRBJ1-1|TRBD1|NA|TRBV28
CASTEARQGKGNTEAFF
TGTGCCAGCACCGAGGCAAGACAGGGAAAGGGGAACACTGAAGCTTTCTTT
>TRBJ1-2|TRBD1|NA|TRBV2
CASRGQGAGGYTF
TGTGCCAGCAGAGGACAGGGGGCCGGTGGCTACACCTTC
>TRBJ2-7|NA|few|TRBV5-4
CASSLRRGESEQYF
TGTGCCAGCAGCTTGCGCAGGGGAGAGAGCGAGCAGTACTTC
>TRBJ2-5|TRBD1|NA|TRBV11-2
CASSPTGILETQYF
TGTGCCAGCAGCCCGACAGGGATCCTGGAGACCCAGTACTTC
>TRBJ1-2|TRBD1|once|TRBV19
CASSIRGQGVDNYGYTF
TGTGCCAGTAGTATCCGCGGGCAGGGGGTAGATAACTATGGCTACACCTTC
>TRBJ1-4|TRBD1|NA|TRBV30
CAWSTSGGLAEKLFF
TGTGCCTGGTCCACCTCAGGGGGCCTCGCAGAAAAACTGTTTTTT
>TRBJ2-5|NA|NA|TRBV11-2
CASSLGVASQETQYF
TGTGCCAGCAGCTTAGGAGTGGCATCCCAAGAGACCCAGTACTTC
>TRBJ1-6|TRBD1|NA|TRBV7-8
CASSTGGPTGTGYSPLHF
TGTGCCAGCAGCACTGGCGGACCGACAGGGACTGGTTATTCACCCCTCCACTTT
>TRBJ1-2|NA|NA|TRBV18
CASSPQGLGGYTF
TGTGCCAGCTCACCGCAGGGGCTGGGTGGCTACACCTTC
>TRBJ2-5|NA|once|TRBV5-4
CASSLASAETQYF
TGTGCCAGCAGCTTGGCCAGCGCGGAGACCCAGTACTTC